This T cell receptor (beta chain) was recorded in a study of Ad26.COV2.S vaccination and SARS-CoV-2 variants. Broader study findings: After vaccination, reports described spike-specific CD8+ and CD4+ T cell responses as showing substantial breadth.

The treatment here: 15 to 20 received Ad26.COV2.S at low or high dose, single or two shots; a few received placebo; per-sample allocation not given. At day 63 after the first vaccine or placebo injection, samples were drawn. Profiling relied on immunoSEQ multiplex PCR, and the TCRdb table lists in-frame clones only, not all of them. The sample holds approximately 350,000 clones, over 75% seen once. The V end was cut by 0 bases, the J end by 2 bases, with 10 bases between. Germline assignment: CDR1 LNHDA and CDR2 SQIVND (reference sequence). This CDR3 is 15 amino acids long. A word on this clone: Antigen: not known.

The rearrangement uses TRBV19 and TRBJ1-2; D is perhaps TRBD1 (5 bases). The sequencing here drew on peripheral blood, taken in a trial of Ad26.COV2.S vaccine versus placebo. The sequence came from a person aged 18 to 59 who received the Ad26.COV2.S COVID-19 vaccine or a placebo. The CDR3 sequence: CASSIDPGRNYGYTF. CDR3 coding DNA: TGTGCCAGTAGTATAGACCCAGGGAGGAACTATGGCTACACCTTC.